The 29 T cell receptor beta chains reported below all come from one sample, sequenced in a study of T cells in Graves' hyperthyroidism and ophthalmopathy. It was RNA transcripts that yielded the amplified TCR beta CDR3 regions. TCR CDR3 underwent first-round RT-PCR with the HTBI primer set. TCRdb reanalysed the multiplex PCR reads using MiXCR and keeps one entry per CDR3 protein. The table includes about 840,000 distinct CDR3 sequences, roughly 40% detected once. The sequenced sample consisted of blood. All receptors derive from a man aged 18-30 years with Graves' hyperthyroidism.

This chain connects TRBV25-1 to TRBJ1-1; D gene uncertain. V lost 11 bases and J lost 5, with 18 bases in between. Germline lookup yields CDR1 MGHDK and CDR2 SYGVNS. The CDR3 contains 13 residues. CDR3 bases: TGTGCCTGGATGAGACCCTTAGAAACTGAAGCTTTCTTT. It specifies CAWMRPLETEAFF.

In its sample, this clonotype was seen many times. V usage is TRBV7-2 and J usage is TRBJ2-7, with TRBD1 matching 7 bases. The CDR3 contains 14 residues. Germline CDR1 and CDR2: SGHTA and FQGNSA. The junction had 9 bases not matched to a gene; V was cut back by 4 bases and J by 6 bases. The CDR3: CASSSVQTGTEQYF. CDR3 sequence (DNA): TGTGCCAGCAGCTCAGTACAGACAGGGACCGAGCAGTACTTC.

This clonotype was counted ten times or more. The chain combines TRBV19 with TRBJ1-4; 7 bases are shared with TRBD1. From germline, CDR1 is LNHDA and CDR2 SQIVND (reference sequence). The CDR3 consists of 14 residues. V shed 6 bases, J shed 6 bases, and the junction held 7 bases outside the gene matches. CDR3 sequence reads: CASSSGQTHEKLFF. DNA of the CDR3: TGTGCCAGTAGCTCGGGACAGACCCATGAAAAACTGTTTTTT.

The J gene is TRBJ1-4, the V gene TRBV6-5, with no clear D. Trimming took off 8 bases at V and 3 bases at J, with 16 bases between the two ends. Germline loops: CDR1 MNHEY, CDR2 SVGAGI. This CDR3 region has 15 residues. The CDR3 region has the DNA TGTGCCAGCGATGCCATAGCACGACCTAATGAAAAACTGTTTTTT. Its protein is CASDAIARPNEKLFF.

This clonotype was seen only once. The CDR3: CASSVGAPEGGELFF. CDR3 nucleotides: TGTGCCAGCAGCGTAGGGGCCCCCGAGGGCGGGGAGCTGTTTTTT. The genes are TRBV9 and TRBJ2-2; D perhaps matches TRBD2 (5 bases). The CDR3 has 15 amino acids. V gave up 0 bases and J gave up 7 bases, with 13 bases separating them. Germline CDR1 reads SGDLS; CDR2 reads YYNGEE.

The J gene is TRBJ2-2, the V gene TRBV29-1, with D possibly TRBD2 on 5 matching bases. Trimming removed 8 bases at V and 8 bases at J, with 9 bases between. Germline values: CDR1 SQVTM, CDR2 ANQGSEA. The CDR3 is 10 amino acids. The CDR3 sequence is CSQGGGELFF. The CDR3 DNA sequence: TGCAGCCAAGGCGGGGGGGAGCTGTTTTTT.

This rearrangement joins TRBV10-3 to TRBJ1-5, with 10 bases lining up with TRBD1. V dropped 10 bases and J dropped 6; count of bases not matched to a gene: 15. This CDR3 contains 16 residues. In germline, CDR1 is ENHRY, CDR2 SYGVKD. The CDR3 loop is CASSVASGTGVQPQHF. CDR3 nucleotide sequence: TGTGCCAGCAGCGTCGCTTCCGGGACAGGGGTTCAGCCCCAGCATTTT.

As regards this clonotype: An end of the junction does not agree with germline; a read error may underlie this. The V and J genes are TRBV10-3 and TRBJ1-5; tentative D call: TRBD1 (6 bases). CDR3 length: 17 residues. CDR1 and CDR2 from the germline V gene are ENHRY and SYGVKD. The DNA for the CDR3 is TGTGCCAGCAGTGAAGCGGGAGGGGGTGGTAGCAATCAGCCCCAGCATTTT. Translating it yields CASSEAGGGGSNQPQHF.

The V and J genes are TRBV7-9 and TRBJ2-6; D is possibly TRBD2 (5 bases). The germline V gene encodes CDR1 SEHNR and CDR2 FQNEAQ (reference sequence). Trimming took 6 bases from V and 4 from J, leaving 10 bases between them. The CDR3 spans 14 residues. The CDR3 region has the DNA TGTGCCAGCAGGAATAGCGCCGGGGCCAACGTCCTGACTTTC. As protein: CASRNSAGANVLTF.

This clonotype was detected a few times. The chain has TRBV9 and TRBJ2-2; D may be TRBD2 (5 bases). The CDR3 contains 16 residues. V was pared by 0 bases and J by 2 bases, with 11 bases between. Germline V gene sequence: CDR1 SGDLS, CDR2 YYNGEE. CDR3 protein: CASSVAGLLNTGELFF. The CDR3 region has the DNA TGTGCCAGCAGCGTAGCAGGACTCCTTAACACCGGGGAGCTGTTTTTT. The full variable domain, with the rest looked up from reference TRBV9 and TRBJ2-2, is DSGVTQTPKHLITATGQRVTLRCSPRSGDLSVYWYQQSLDQGLQFLIQYYNGEERAKGNILERFSAQQFPDLHSELNLSSLELGDSALYFCASSVAGLLNTGELFFGEGSRLTVL.

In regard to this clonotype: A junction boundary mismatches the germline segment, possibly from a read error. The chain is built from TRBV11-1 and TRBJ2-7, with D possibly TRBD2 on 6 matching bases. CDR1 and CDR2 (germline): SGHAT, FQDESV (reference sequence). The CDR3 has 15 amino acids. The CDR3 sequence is CASSSPAGISDEQYF. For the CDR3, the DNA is TGTGCCAGCAGCTCCCCAGCGGGTATCTCCGACGAGCAGTACTTC.

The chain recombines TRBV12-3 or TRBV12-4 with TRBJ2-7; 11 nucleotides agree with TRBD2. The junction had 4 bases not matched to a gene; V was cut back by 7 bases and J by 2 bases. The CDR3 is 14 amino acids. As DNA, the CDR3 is TGTGCCAGCACCATTAGCGGGGGGGCCTACGAGCAGTACTTC. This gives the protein CASTISGGAYEQYF.

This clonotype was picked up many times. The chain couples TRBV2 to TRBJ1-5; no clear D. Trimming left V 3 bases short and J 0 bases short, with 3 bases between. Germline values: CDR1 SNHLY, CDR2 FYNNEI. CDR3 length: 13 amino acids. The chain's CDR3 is CASSDYSNQPQHF. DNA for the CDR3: TGTGCCAGCAGTGATTATAGCAATCAGCCCCAGCATTTT. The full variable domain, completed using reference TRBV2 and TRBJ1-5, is EPEVTQTPSHQVTQMGQEVILRCVPISNHLYFYWYRQILGQKVEFLVSFYNNEISEKSEIFDDQFSVERPDGSNFTLKIRSTKLEDSAMYFCASSDYSNQPQHFGDGTRLSIL.

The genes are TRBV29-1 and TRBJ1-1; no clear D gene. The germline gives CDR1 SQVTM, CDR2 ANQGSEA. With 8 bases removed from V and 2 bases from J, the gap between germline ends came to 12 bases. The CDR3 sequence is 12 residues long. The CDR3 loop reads CSLDGINTEAFF. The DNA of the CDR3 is TGCAGCTTGGATGGGATTAACACTGAAGCTTTCTTT.

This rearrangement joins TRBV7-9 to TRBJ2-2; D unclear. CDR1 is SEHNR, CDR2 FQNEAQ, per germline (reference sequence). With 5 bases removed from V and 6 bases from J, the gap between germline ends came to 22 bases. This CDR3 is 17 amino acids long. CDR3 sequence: CASSPAYLTLSAGELFF. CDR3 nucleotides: TGTGCCAGCAGCCCAGCCTACCTCACTCTTTCCGCCGGGGAGCTGTTTTTT.

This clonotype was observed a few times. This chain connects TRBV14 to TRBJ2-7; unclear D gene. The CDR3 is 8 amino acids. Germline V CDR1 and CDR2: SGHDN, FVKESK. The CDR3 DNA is TGTGCGGGTACGCACCAGTACTTC. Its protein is CAGTHQYF.

The CDR3 spells CASSIGLAATGELFF. The CDR3 nucleotides read TGTGCCAGTAGTATAGGACTAGCAGCGACCGGGGAGCTGTTTTTT. The chain uses TRBV11-1 and TRBJ2-2, with 8 nucleotides matching TRBD2. Germline loops: CDR1 SGHAT, CDR2 FQDESV (reference sequence). The CDR3 sequence is 15 residues long. The J segment lost 5 bases and the V segment lost 9 bases, leaving 11 bases of the junction unmatched.

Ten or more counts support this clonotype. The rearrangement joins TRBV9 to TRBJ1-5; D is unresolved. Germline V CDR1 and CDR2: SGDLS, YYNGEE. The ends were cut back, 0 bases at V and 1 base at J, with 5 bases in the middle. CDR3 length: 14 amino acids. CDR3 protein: CASSVGSSNQPQHF. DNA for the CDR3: TGTGCCAGCAGCGTAGGGAGCAGCAATCAGCCCCAGCATTTT.

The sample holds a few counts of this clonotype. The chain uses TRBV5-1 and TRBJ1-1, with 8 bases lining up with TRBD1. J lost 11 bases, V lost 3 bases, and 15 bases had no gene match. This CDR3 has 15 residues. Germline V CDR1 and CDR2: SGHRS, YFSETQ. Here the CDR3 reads CASSSSPDSQGGAFF. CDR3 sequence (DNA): TGCGCCAGCAGCTCGAGCCCAGATTCACAGGGGGGCGCTTTCTTT.

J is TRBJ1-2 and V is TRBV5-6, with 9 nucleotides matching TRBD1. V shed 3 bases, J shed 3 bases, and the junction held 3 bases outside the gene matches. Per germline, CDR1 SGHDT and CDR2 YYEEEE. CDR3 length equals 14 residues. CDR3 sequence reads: CASSSGTGHYGYTF. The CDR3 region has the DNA TGTGCCAGCAGCTCGGGGACAGGGCACTATGGCTACACCTTC.

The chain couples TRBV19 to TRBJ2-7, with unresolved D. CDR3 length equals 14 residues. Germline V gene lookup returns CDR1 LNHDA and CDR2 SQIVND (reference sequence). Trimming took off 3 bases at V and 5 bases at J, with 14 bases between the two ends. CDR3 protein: CASSIPQVRHEQYF. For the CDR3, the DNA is TGTGCCAGTAGTATTCCCCAGGTGAGGCACGAGCAGTACTTC. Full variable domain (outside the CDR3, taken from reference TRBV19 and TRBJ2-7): DGGITQSPKYLFRKEGQNVTLSCEQNLNHDAMYWYRQDPGQGLRLIYYSQIVNDFQKGDIAEGYSVSREKKESFPLTVTSAQKNPTAFYLCASSIPQVRHEQYFGPGTRLTVT.

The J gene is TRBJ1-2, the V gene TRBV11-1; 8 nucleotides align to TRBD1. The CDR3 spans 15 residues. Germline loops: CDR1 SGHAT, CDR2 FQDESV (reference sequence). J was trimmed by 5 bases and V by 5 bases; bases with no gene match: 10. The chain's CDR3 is CASSHPGTGGYGYTF. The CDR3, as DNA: TGTGCCAGCAGCCATCCGGGGACAGGAGGGTATGGCTACACCTTC.

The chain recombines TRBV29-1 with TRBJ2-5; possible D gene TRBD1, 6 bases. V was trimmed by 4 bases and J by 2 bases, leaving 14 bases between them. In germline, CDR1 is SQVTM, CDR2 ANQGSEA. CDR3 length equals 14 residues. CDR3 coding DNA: TGCAGCGTTGGTAGGGCAGGGGAACAAGAGACCCAGTACTTC. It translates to CSVGRAGEQETQYF.

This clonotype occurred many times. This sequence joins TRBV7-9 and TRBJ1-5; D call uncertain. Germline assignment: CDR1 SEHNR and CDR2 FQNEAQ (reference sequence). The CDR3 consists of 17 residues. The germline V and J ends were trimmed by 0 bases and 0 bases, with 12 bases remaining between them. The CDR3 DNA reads TGTGCCAGCAGCTTAGCTCGTGCTGGGGATAGCAATCAGCCCCAGCATTTT. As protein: CASSLARAGDSNQPQHF. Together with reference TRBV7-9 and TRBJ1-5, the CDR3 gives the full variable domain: DTGVSQNPRHKITKRGQNVTFRCDPISEHNRLYWYRQTLGQGPEFLTYFQNEAQLEKSRLLSDRFSAERPKGSFSTLEIQRTEQGDSAMYLCASSLARAGDSNQPQHFGDGTRLSIL.

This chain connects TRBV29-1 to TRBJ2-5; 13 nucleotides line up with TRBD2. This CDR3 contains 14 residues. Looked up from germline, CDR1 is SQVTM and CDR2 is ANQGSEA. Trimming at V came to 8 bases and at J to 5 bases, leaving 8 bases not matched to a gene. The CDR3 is CSSPGLAGTETQYF. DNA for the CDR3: TGCAGCAGCCCGGGACTAGCGGGAACGGAGACCCAGTACTTC.

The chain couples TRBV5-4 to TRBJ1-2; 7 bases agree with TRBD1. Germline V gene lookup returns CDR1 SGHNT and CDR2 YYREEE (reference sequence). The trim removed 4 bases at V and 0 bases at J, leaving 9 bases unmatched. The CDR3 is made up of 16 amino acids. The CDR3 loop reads CASSLGGTAANYGYTF. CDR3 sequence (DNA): TGTGCCAGCAGCCTAGGGGGCACCGCTGCTAACTATGGCTACACCTTC.

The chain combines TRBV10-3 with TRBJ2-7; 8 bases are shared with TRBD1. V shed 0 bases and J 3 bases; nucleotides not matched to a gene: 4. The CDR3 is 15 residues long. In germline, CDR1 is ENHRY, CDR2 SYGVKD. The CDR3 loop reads CAISESIGQGYEQYF. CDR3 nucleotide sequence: TGTGCCATCAGTGAGTCGATAGGACAGGGCTACGAGCAGTACTTC.

The chain's CDR3 is CASSLAIVGYQYF. DNA of the CDR3: TGTGCCAGCAGCTTGGCGATAGTAGGATACCAGTACTTC. The rearrangement uses TRBV7-2 and TRBJ2-5; D ambiguous. Per the germline V gene, CDR1 is SGHTA and CDR2 is FQGNSA. The CDR3 sequence is 13 residues long. Deletions cut 3 bases from V and 10 bases from J, with 15 bases between.

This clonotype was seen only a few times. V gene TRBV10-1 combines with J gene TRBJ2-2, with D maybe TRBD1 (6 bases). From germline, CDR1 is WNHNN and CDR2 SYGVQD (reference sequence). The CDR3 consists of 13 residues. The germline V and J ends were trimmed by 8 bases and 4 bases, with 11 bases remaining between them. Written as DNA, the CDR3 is TGCGCCAGCGGACAGACTATCACCGGGGAGCTGTTTTTT. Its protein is CASGQTITGELFF.